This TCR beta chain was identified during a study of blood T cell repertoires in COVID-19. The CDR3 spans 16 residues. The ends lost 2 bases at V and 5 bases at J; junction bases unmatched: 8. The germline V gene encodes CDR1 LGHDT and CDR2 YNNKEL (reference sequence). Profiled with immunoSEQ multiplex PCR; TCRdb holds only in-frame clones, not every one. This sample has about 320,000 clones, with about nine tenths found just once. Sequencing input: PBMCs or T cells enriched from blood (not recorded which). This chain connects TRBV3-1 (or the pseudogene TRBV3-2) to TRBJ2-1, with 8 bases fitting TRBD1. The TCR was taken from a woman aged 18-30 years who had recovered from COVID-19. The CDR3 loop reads CASSQRTGHQDNEQFF. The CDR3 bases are TGTGCCAGCAGCCAACGGACAGGGCATCAGGACAATGAGCAGTTCTTC.